The 2 T cell receptor beta chains below were found in one sample sequenced in a study of CD8 T cells in ankylosing spondylitis. Whole-study results and caveats: For ankylosing spondylitis blood, a TCR beta motif of seven to nine highly homologous variants appeared characteristic.

TCRdb ran MiXCR on the 5' RACE reads and lists one entry per CDR3 protein. The sample has about 480,000 distinct CDR3 sequences, roughly 15% seen once. The antigens for these receptors are not known. Sequences were obtained from blood, either unsorted or a sorted T cell fraction (not recorded which). All receptors derive from a male donor with ankylosing spondylitis.

This clonotype has a handful of counts. The chain links TRBV3-1 to TRBJ2-7; tentatively, D is TRBD1 (6 bases). V lost 0 bases to trimming and J lost 0 bases, with 15 bases between them. CDR1 is LGHDT, CDR2 YNNKEL, per germline (reference sequence). The CDR3 totals 17 residues. The CDR3 region is CASSQEPGQGTSYEQYF. CDR3 in DNA: TGTGCCAGCAGCCAAGAGCCAGGTCAGGGGACCTCCTACGAGCAGTACTTC.

The rearrangement joins TRBV7-9 to TRBJ1-5, with 11 bases that match TRBD1. The junction had 3 bases not matched to a gene; V was cut back by 1 base and J by 1 base. Germline CDR1 reads SEHNR; CDR2 reads FQNEAQ (reference sequence). This CDR3 contains 17 residues. CDR3 DNA: TGTGCCAGCAGCTTAGGGACAGGGGGCCCCAGCAATCAGCCCCAGCATTTT. Its protein product is CASSLGTGGPSNQPQHF.